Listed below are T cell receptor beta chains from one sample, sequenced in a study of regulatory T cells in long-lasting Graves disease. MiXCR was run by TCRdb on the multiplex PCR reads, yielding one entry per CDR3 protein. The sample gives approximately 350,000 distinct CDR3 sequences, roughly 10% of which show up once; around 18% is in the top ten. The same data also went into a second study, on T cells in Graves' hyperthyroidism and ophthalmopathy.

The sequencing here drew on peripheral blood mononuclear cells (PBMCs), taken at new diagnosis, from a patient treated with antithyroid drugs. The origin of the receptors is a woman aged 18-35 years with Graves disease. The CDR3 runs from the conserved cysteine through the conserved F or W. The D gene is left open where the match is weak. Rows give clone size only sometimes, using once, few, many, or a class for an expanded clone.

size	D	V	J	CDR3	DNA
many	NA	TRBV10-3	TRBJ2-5	CAISERLSSSRGETQYF	TGTGCCATCAGTGAGCGGCTCTCCTCAAGTCGTGGGGAGACCCAGTACTTC
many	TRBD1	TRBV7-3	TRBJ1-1	CASSFDRETEAFF	TGTGCCAGCAGCTTTGACAGGGAAACTGAAGCTTTCTTT
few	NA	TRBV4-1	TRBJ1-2	CASSQERQAANYGYTF	TGCGCCAGCAGCCAAGAACGTCAGGCAGCTAACTATGGCTACACCTTC
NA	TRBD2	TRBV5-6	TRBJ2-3	CASSFPGLAGGTADTQYF	TGTGCCAGCAGCTTTCCGGGACTAGCGGGAGGTACGGCAGATACGCAGTATTTT
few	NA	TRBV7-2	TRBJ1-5	CASSLSGYYSNQPQHF	TGTGCCAGCAGCTTATCAGGGTACTATAGCAATCAGCCCCAGCATTTT
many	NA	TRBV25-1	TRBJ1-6	CASSEGVLRQRYNSPLHF	TGTGCCAGCAGTGAAGGCGTTTTACGGCAGCGGTACAATTCACCCCTCCACTTT
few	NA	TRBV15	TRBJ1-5	CATSGSDQPQHF	TGTGCCACTTCAGGCTCCGATCAGCCCCAGCATTTT
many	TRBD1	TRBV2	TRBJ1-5	CASTLGQAINQPQHF	TGTGCCAGCACCCTGGGACAGGCAATCAATCAGCCCCAGCATTTT
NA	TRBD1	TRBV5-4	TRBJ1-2	CASSSTGWMGYTF	TGTGCCAGCAGCTCGACAGGGTGGATGGGCTACACCTTC
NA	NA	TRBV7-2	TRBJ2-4	CASSLHREDIQYF	TGTGCCAGCAGCTTACACAGGGAAGACATTCAGTACTTC
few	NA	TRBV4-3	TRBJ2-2	CASSQPSGTTTGELFF	TGCGCCAGCAGCCAACCCTCCGGGACAACCACCGGGGAGCTGTTTTTT
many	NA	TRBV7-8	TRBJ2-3	CASTPLGGSADTQYF	TGTGCCAGCACCCCCTTGGGAGGTTCCGCAGATACGCAGTATTTT
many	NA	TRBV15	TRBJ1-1	CATSRDQTLRGTEAFF	TGTGCCACCAGCAGAGATCAGACACTGAGGGGCACTGAAGCTTTCTTT
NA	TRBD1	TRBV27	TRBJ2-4	CASRGWQGAAKNIQYF	TGTGCCAGCAGAGGTTGGCAGGGGGCTGCCAAAAACATTCAGTACTTC
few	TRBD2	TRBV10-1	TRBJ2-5	CASSGIAGELGTQYF	TGCGCCAGCAGTGGAATAGCGGGAGAGTTAGGGACCCAGTACTTC
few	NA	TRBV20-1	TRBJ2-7	CSARRLISYEQYF	TGCAGTGCTCGACGTCTGATCTCCTACGAGCAGTACTTC
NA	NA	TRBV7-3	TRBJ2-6	CASTRANSGANVLTF	TGTGCCAGCACGAGGGCGAACTCTGGGGCCAACGTCCTGACTTTC
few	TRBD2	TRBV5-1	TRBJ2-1	CASSLGTSGTTESVEQFF	TGCGCCAGCAGCTTAGGGACTAGCGGGACTACTGAGTCAGTTGAGCAGTTCTTC